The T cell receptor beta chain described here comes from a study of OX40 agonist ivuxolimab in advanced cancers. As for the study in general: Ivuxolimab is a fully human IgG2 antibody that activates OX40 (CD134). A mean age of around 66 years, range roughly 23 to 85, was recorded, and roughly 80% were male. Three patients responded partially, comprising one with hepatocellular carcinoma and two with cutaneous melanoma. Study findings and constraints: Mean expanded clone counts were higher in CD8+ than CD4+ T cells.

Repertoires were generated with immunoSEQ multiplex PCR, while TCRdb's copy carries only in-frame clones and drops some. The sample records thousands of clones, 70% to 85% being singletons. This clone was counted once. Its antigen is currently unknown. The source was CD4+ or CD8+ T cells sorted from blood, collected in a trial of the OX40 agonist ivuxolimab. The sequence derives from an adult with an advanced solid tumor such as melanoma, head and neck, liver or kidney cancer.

Here the CDR3 reads CASSVEVGGYEQFF. In DNA, the CDR3 is TGTGCCAGCAGCGTAGAAGTGGGGGGCTATGAGCAGTTCTTC. The rearrangement uses TRBV9 and TRBJ2-1, with D possibly called TRBD1 or TRBD2 (6 bases each). V dropped 0 bases and J dropped 8 bases, with 12 bases sitting between them. The germline gives CDR1 SGDLS, CDR2 YYNGEE. The CDR3 consists of 14 residues.